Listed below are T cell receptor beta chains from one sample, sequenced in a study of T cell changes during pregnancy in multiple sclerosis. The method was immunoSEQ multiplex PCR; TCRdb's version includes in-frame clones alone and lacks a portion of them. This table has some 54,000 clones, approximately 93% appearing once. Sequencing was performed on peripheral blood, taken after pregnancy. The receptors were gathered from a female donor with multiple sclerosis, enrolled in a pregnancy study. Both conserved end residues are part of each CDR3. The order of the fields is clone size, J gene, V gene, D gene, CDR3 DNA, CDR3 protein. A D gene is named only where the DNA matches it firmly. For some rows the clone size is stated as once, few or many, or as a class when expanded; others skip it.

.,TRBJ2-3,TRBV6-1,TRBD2,TGTGCCAGCAGTGCAGGAGGGACGGCAACTAGCGGGAGATGGGATACGCAGTATTTT,CASSAGGTATSGRWDTQYF
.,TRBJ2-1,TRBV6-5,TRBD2,TGTGCCAGCAGTAGAGCGGGGAGCTCCTACAATGAGCAGTTCTTC,CASSRAGSSYNEQFF
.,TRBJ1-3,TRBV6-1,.,TGTGCCAGCAGTGGACATGGACTGTCACTCTCTGGAAACACCATATATTTT,CASSGHGLSLSGNTIYF
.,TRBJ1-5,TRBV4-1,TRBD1,TGCGCCAGCAGCCAAGTACAGGGGAATAATCAGCCCCAGCATTTT,CASSQVQGNNQPQHF
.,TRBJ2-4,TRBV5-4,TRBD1,TGTGCCAGCAGCGATGACGACAGGGGGATAGCCAAAAACATTCAGTACTTC,CASSDDDRGIAKNIQYF
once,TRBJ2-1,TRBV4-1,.,TGCGCCAGCAGCCAAGATTTGGGTCGGGACAATGAGCAGTTCTTC,CASSQDLGRDNEQFF
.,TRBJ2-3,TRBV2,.,TGTGCCAGCAGCTCCGGTGCTAGCACAGATACGCAGTATTTT,CASSSGASTDTQYF
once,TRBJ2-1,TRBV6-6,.,TGTGCCAGCAGCCGAGGCCCTTTAAACTCCAATGAGCAGTTCTTC,CASSRGPLNSNEQFF
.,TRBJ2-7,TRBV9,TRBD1,TGTGCCAGCAGCCCCCGGGACAGGTCCTACGAGCAGTACTTC,CASSPRDRSYEQYF
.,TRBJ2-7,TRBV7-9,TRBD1,TGTGCCAGCAGCGCCCGACAGGGTCCCTACGAGCAGTACTTC,CASSARQGPYEQYF
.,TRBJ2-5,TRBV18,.,TGTGCCAGCTCACCATCACAAGAGACCCAGTACTTC,CASSPSQETQYF
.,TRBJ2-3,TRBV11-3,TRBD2,TGTGCCAGCAGCTTAAGGACTAGCGGCGTTCGGGATACGCAGTATTTT,CASSLRTSGVRDTQYF
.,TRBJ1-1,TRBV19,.,TGTGCCAGTAGTATAGTCGGCGTAGGGGGGAACACTGAAGCTTTCTTT,CASSIVGVGGNTEAFF
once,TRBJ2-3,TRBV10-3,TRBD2,TGTGCCATCAGTGAGTCGGGACTAGCGGAGGGAGATACGCAGTATTTT,CAISESGLAEGDTQYF